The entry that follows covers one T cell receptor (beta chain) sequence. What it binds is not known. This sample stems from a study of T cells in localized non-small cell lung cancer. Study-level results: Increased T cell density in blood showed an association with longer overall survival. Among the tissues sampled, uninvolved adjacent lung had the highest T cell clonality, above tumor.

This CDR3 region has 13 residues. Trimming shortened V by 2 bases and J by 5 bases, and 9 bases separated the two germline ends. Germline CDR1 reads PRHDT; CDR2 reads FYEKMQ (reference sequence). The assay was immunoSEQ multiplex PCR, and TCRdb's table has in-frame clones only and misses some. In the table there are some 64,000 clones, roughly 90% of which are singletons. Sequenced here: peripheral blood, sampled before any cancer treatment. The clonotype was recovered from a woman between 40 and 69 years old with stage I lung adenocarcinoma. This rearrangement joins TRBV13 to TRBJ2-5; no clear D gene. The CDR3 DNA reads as TGTGCCAGCAGCTTACGGGTGACGGAGACCCAGTACTTC. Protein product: CASSLRVTETQYF.